The sequence of this TCR beta chain was determined in a study of shared clonotypes between healthy human individuals. General study results and limits: Non-shared clonotypes showed lower generation probabilities than clonotypes common to all four donors.

The CDR3 length is 19 residues. V was trimmed by 0 bases and J by 0 bases, leaving 15 bases between them. To note about this clone: Its antigen remains unknown.

Sequencing used immunoSEQ multiplex PCR; TCRdb keeps in-frame clones, though not all of them. The data contain around 2.5 million clones, 93% of them seen just once; the ten biggest clones take up roughly 0.39%. Healthy and HIV-negative, the adult donors had no recent acute infections or vaccinations. Sequenced sample: naive CD4+ T cells from PBMCs. Regarding subset: CD45RA+ positively selected. This TCR was sampled from a man younger than 35 in good health. Some clones in this sample may be carry-over from other donors' samples. This chain links TRBV23-1 with TRBJ2-6; D gene ambiguous. TRBV23-1 is annotated as an ORF whose role is uncertain. This chain's CDR3 is CASSQSDRTAISGANVLTF. As DNA, the CDR3 is TGCGCCAGCAGTCAATCGGACCGGACCGCAATCTCTGGGGCCAACGTCCTGACTTTC.